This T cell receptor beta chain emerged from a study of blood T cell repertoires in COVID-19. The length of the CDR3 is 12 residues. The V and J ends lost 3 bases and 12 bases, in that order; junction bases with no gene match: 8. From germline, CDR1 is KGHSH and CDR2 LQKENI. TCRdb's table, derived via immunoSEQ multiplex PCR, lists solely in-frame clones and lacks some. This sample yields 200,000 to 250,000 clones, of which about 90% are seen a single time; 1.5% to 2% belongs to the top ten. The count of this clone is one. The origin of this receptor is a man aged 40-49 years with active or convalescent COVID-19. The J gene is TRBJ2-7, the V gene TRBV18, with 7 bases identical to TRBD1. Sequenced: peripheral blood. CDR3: CASSPPDRFAYF. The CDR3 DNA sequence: TGTGCCAGCTCACCTCCGGACAGGTTCGCGTACTTC.